The 15 T cell receptor beta chains below were found in one sample sequenced in a study of beta chain features in type 1 diabetes. Whole-study results and caveats: When Type 1 diabetes patients were examined, their TCRB CDR3s proved moderately but significantly shorter in all four CD4+ subsets.

TCRB transcripts that were expressed got sequenced, as all of the isolated RNA had been reverse transcribed. Libraries were prepared by immunoSEQ multiplex PCR; TCRdb keeps only in-frame clonotypes and omits some of them. The profile shows around 160,000 clones, 8% to 9.5% of them singletons. Antigen specificity for these receptors is unknown. Sequencing input: central memory CD4+ T cells from blood. These TCRs come from a woman aged 18-30 years with type 1 diabetes.

This clone has more than one count but fewer than ten. This rearrangement joins TRBV4-1 to TRBJ1-2, with D uncertain. Germline V gene lookup returns CDR1 MGHRA and CDR2 YSYEKL. Trimming removed 0 bases from V and 0 bases from J, with 8 bases in between. The CDR3 spans 15 residues. As DNA, the CDR3 is TGCGCCAGCAGCCAAGAAGCGGGGACTAACTATGGCTACACCTTC. Its translation: CASSQEAGTNYGYTF.

The sample holds a few counts of this clone. V usage is TRBV27 and J usage is TRBJ2-7; D may be TRBD1 (5 bases). CDR1 and CDR2 from the germline V gene are MNHEY and SMNVEV (reference sequence). The CDR3 length is 13 residues. V was pared by 4 bases and J by 2 bases, with 9 bases between. CDR3: CASSSDTTYEQYF. The CDR3 region has the DNA TGTGCCAGCAGTTCGGACACGACCTACGAGCAGTACTTC.

This clone was counted many times. The chain joins TRBV19 to TRBJ1-5; D call uncertain. CDR1 is LNHDA and CDR2 is SQIVND in the germline V gene (reference sequence). The ends were cut back, 5 bases at V and 6 bases at J, with 14 bases in the middle. There are 14 residues in the CDR3. The chain's CDR3 is CASSLGGWSQPQHF. In DNA, the CDR3 is TGTGCCAGTAGTTTAGGCGGCTGGAGTCAGCCCCAGCATTTT. The entire variable domain, with the rest obtained from reference TRBV19 and TRBJ1-5, is as follows: DGGITQSPKYLFRKEGQNVTLSCEQNLNHDAMYWYRQDPGQGLRLIYYSQIVNDFQKGDIAEGYSVSREKKESFPLTVTSAQKNPTAFYLCASSLGGWSQPQHFGDGTRLSIL.

A few counts support this clone. V usage is TRBV30 and J usage is TRBJ1-2; 7 bases agree with TRBD1. The CDR3 loop spans 14 amino acids. V lost 0 bases, J lost 5 bases, and 6 bases stayed unmatched. The germline gives CDR1 GTSNPN, CDR2 SVGIG (reference sequence). CDR3 sequence reads: CAWSVLGQRYGYTF. CDR3 DNA sequence: TGTGCCTGGAGTGTACTGGGACAGAGGTATGGCTACACCTTC.

This chain connects TRBV2 to TRBJ2-2, with TRBD2 as a possible D gene (5 bases). V was cut by 5 bases and J by 3 bases, with 16 bases left in between. Germline lookup yields CDR1 SNHLY and CDR2 FYNNEI. This CDR3 has 16 residues. DNA for the CDR3: TGTGCCAGCAGTCCCCAGCGGCCCGCGGACACCGGGGAGCTGTTTTTT. Its translation is CASSPQRPADTGELFF.

This clone was seen only a few times. V and J are TRBV7-9 and TRBJ1-5, with D perhaps TRBD1 (6 bases). The germline V gene encodes CDR1 SEHNR and CDR2 FQNEAQ (reference sequence). V lost 5 bases, J lost 7 bases, and 15 bases lay in between. The CDR3 runs to 14 residues. In DNA, the CDR3 is TGTGCCAGCAGCCTCGCGGGGGGCCGGCAGCCCCAGCATTTT. It is translated as CASSLAGGRQPQHF.

The chain couples TRBV29-1 to TRBJ1-2; 9 bases line up with TRBD1. V lost 6 bases to trimming and J lost 6 bases; unmatched junction nucleotides: 8. This CDR3 comprises 13 residues. The V gene's germline CDR1 is SQVTM and CDR2 ANQGSEA. CDR3 bases: TGCAGCGTGCTAGGACAGGGGTCCAATGGCTACACCTTC. Protein product: CSVLGQGSNGYTF.

The V call is TRBV6-6, the J call TRBJ2-7, with D unresolved. In germline, CDR1 is MNHNY, CDR2 SVGAGI (reference sequence). This CDR3 is 13 amino acids long. V dropped 8 bases and J dropped 0 bases, with 11 bases sitting between them. In DNA form, the CDR3 reads TGTGCCAGCTCCACGGAGAGCTCCTACGAGCAGTACTTC. Its protein product is CASSTESSYEQYF.

This clone was found a few times. The chain links TRBV5-1 to TRBJ2-5; 11 bases are a match to TRBD2. The CDR3 extends over 15 amino acids. Trimming took 1 base from V and 4 from J; bases not matched to a gene: 3. Germline CDR1 reads SGHRS; CDR2 reads YFSETQ. This CDR3 is CASSLTSGGSETQYF. In nucleotides, the CDR3 is TGCGCCAGCAGCTTGACTAGCGGGGGATCAGAGACCCAGTACTTC.

The chain is built from TRBV2 and TRBJ1-5; 7 bases are a match to TRBD1. Germline CDR1 and CDR2: SNHLY and FYNNEI. Unmatched junction bases numbered 3, after V lost 4 bases and J lost 0 bases. The CDR3 is made up of 15 amino acids. The CDR3 DNA follows: TGTGCCAGCAGTGCGGGACAGATTAGCAATCAGCCCCAGCATTTT. Its protein product is CASSAGQISNQPQHF.

The rearrangement uses TRBV7-8 and TRBJ1-5, with 7 positions matching TRBD1. CDR3 size: 14 residues. CDR1 and CDR2 from the germline V gene are SGHVS and FQNEAQ. V dropped 4 bases and J dropped 6; count of bases not matched to a gene: 6. The CDR3 nucleotides are TGTGCCAGCAGCTCGGAGGACAGGACTCAGCCCCAGCATTTT. Amino acid sequence: CASSSEDRTQPQHF.

This chain uses TRBV20-1 with TRBJ2-4; D gene ambiguous. This CDR3 has 11 residues. Germline CDR1 and CDR2: DFQATT and SNEGSKA (reference sequence). V was clipped by 5 bases and J by 7 bases, with 9 bases between them. The CDR3 DNA is TGCAGTGCTCGTCTTAGTAACATTCAGTACTTC. Protein sequence: CSARLSNIQYF.

This clone was counted only a few times. The chain recombines TRBV19 with TRBJ2-2, with TRBD2 matching over 10 bases. CDR3 length: 14 residues. Germline assignment: CDR1 LNHDA and CDR2 SQIVND (reference sequence). The ends lost 4 bases at V and 8 bases at J; junction bases unmatched: 4. The CDR3 nucleotides are TGTGCCAGTAGTAGTAGCGGGAGGTCGGGGGAGCTGTTTTTT. It specifies CASSSSGRSGELFF.

In this sample, this clone turned up a few times. The chain carries TRBV7-3 and TRBJ2-1, with 7 bases aligning to TRBD2. J lost 2 bases, V lost 6 bases, and 10 bases had no gene match. The CDR3 is 16 amino acids. The germline V gene has CDR1 SGHTA and CDR2 FQGTGA. For the CDR3, the DNA is TGTGCCAGCAGTCGTAAATCGGGACTACCCTACAATGAGCAGTTCTTC. It codes for CASSRKSGLPYNEQFF.

The J gene is TRBJ2-1, the V gene TRBV18, with 12 nucleotides matching TRBD2. Trimming cost V 4 bases and J 7 bases; bases outside gene matches: 11. The CDR3 spans 17 residues. Looked up from germline, CDR1 is KGHSH and CDR2 is LQKENI. CDR3 amino acids: CASSLPRLAGGGNEQFF. In DNA form, the CDR3 reads TGTGCCAGCTCACTACCCCGCCTAGCGGGAGGGGGGAATGAGCAGTTCTTC. The full variable domain, its missing parts supplied by reference TRBV18 and TRBJ2-1, is NAGVMQNPRHLVRRRGQEARLRCSPMKGHSHVYWYRQLPEEGLKFMVYLQKENIIDESGMPKERFSAEFPKEGPSILRIQQVVRGDSAAYFCASSLPRLAGGGNEQFFGPGTRLTVL.